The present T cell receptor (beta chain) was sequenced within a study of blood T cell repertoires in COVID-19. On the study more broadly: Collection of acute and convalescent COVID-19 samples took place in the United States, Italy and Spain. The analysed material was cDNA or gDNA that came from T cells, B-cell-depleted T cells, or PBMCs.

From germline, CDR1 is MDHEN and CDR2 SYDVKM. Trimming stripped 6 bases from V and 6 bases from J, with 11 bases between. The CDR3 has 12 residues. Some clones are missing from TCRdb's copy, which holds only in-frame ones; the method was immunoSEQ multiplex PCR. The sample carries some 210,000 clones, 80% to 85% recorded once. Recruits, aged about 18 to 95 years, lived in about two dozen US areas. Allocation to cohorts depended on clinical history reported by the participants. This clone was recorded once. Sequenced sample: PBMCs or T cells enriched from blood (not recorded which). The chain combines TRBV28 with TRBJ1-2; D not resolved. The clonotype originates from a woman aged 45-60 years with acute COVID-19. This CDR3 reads CASRTGMNGYTF. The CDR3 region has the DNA TGTGCCAGCAGAACCGGGATGAATGGCTACACCTTC.